The sequence of this TCR beta chain was determined in a study of T-cell memory formation after mild COVID-19. Study outcomes and limitations: Cross-reactive memory seemingly joined, as some responding clones were found in pre-infection memory. The study found balanced CD4/CD8 in clones contracting day 15 to 85 and a CD4+ lean in later expanders.

V was trimmed by 1 base and J by 3 bases, leaving 7 bases between them. Looked up from germline, CDR1 is SGHRS and CDR2 is YFSETQ. The CDR3 has 14 residues. TCRdb called the 5' RACE reads again in MiXCR, with one record for every CDR3 protein. The sample shows 250,000 to 300,000 distinct CDR3 sequences, 8% to 10% of them seen only once. This clonotype was seen more than once but under ten times. The target antigen is unknown. The J gene is TRBJ1-4, the V gene TRBV5-1, with D hard to call. This clonotype was sampled from a man aged 18 to 29 who had mild COVID-19 (a few samples of this study predate the infection). Cell type and time point are not known. Sequences were obtained from PBMCs or a T cell subset sorted from them (not recorded which). CDR3 amino acids: CASSLSSANEKLFF. The CDR3 DNA follows: TGCGCCAGCAGCTTGTCTAGTGCTAATGAAAAACTGTTTTTT.